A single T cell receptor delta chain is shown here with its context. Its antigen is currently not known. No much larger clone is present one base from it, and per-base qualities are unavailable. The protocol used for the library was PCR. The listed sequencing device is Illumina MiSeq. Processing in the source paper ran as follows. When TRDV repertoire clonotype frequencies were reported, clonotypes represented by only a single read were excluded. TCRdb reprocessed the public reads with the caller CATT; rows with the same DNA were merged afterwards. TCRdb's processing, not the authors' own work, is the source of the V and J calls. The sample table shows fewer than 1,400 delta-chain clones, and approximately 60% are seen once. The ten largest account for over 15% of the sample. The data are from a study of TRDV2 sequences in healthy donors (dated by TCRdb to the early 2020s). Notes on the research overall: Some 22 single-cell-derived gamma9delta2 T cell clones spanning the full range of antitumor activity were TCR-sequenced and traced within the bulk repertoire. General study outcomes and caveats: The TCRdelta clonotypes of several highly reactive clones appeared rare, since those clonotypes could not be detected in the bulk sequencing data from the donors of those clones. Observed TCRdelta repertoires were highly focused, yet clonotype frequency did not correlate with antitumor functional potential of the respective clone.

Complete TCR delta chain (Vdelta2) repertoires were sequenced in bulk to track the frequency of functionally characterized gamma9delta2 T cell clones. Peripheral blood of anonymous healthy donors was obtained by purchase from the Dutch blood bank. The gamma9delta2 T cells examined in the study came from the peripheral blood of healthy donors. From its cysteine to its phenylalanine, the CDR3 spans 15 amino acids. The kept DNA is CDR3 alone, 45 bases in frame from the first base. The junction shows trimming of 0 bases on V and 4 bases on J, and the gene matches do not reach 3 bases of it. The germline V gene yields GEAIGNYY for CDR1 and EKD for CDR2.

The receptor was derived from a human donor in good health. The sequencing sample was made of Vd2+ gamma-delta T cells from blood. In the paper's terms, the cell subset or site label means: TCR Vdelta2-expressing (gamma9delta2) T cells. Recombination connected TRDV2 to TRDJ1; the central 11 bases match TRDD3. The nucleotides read TGTGCCTGTGACACCCTGGGGGATACAAGCGATAAACTCATCTTT. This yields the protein CACDTLGDTSDKLIF.